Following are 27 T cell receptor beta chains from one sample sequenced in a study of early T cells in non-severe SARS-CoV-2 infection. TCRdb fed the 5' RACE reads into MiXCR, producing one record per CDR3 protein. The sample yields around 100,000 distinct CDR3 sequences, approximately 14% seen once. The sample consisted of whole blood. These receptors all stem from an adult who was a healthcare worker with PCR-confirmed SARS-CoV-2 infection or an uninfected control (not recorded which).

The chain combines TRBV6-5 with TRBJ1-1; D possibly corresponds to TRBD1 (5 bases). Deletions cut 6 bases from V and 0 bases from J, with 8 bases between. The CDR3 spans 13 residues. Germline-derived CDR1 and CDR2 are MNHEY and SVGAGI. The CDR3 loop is CASRGVLNTEAFF. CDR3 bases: TGTGCCAGCAGAGGGGTTTTGAACACTGAAGCTTTCTTT.

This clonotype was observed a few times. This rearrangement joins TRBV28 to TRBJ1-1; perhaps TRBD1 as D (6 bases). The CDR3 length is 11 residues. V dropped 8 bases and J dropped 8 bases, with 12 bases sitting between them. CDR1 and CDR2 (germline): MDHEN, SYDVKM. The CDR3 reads CASSNRAEAFF. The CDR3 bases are TGTGCCAGCTCGAACAGGGCCGAAGCTTTCTTT.

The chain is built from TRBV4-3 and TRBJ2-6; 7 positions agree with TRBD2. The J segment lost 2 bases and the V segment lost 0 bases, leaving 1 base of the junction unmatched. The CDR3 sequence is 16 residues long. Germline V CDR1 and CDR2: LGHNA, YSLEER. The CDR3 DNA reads TGCGCCAGCAGCCAAGATCGGGAGGCTGGGGCCAACGTCCTGACTTTC. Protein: CASSQDREAGANVLTF.

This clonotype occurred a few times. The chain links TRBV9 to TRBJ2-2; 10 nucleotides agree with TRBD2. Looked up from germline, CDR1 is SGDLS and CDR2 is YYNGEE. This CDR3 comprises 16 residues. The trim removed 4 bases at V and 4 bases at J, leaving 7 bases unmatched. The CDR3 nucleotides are TGTGCCAGCAGCACCCCCGGGACTAGCGCCACCGGGGAGCTGTTTTTT. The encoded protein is CASSTPGTSATGELFF.

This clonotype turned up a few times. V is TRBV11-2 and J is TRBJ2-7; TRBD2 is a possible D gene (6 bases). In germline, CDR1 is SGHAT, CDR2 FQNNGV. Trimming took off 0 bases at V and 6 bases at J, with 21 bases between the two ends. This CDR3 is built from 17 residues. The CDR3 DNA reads TGTGCCAGCAGCTTAGAACGTCTGTTAGGGAGGCGTTCCGAGCAGTACTTC. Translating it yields CASSLERLLGRRSEQYF.

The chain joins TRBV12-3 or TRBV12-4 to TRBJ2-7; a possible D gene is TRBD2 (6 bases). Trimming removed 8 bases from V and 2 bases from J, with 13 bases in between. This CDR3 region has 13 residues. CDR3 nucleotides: TGTGCCAGCGGAATTGGCGGGGCCTACGAGCAGTACTTC. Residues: CASGIGGAYEQYF.

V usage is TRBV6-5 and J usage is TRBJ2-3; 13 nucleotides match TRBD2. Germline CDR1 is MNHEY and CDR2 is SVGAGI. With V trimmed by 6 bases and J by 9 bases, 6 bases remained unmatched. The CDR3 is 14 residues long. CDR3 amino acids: CASRLGLAGETQYF. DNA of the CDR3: TGTGCCAGCAGGCTCGGACTAGCGGGAGAAACGCAGTATTTT.

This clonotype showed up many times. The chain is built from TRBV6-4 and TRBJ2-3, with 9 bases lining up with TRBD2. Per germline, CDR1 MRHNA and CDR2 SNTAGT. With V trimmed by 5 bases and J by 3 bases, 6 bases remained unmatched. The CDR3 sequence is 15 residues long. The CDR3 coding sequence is TGTGCCAGCAGTTTAGCGGGAGAAGGGACAGATACGCAGTATTTT. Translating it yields CASSLAGEGTDTQYF.

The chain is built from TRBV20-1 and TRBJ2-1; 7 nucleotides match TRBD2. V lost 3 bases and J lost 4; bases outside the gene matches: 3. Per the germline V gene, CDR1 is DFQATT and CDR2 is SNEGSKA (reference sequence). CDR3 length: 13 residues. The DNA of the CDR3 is TGCAGTGCTAGCCCGGGGGGTTACAATGAGCAGTTCTTC. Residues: CSASPGGYNEQFF.

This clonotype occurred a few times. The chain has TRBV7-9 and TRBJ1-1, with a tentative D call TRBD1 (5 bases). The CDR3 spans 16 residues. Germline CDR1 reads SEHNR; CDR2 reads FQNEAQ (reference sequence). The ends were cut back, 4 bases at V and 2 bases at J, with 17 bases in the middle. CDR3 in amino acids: CASSSPGVGINTEAFF. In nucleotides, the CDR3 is TGTGCCAGCAGCTCCCCGGGGGTGGGGATAAACACTGAAGCTTTCTTT.

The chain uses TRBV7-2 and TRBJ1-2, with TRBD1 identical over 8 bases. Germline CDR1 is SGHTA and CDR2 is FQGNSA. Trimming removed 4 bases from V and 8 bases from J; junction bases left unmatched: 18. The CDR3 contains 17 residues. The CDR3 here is CASSSGGLSGQARGYTF. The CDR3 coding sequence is TGTGCCAGCAGCTCCGGGGGTTTATCGGGACAGGCACGCGGCTACACCTTC.

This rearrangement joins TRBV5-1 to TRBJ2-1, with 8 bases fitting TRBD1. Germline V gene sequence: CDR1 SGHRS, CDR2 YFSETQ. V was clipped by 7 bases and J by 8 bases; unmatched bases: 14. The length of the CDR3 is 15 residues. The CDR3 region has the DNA TGCGCCAGCGGACATGGGACAGGCGGGATGTATGAGCAGTTCTTC. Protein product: CASGHGTGGMYEQFF.

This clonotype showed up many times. CDR3 sequence reads: CASSTGSGNPQHF. The CDR3 bases are TGTGCCAGCAGTACAGGGTCGGGTAACCCCCAGCATTTT. The V gene is TRBV12-3 or TRBV12-4, the J gene TRBJ1-5; a possible D gene is TRBD1 (6 bases). The CDR3 consists of 13 residues. Trimming took 5 bases from V and 10 from J, leaving 15 bases between them.

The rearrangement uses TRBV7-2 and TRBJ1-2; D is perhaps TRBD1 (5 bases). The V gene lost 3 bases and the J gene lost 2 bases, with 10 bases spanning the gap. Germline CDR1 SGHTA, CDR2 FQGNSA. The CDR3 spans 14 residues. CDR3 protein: CASSLGPGNYGYTF. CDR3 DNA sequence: TGTGCCAGCAGCTTGGGGCCAGGGAACTATGGCTACACCTTC.

The CDR3 sequence: CASSQELAVYNEQFF. Written as DNA, the CDR3 is TGTGCCAGCAGCCAAGAACTAGCGGTCTACAATGAGCAGTTCTTC. This chain uses TRBV3-1 with TRBJ2-1, with 8 positions matching TRBD2. Germline CDR1 and CDR2: LGHDT and YNNKEL (reference sequence). After removal of 0 bases from V and 3 bases from J, the junction contained 1 base not matched to a gene. The CDR3 contains 15 residues.

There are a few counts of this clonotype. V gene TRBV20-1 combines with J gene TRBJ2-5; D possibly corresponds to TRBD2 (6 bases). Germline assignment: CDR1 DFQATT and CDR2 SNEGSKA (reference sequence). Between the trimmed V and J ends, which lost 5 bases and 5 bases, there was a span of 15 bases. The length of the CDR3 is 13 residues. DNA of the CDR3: TGCAGTGCTGGCGGGACGGATGGGGAGACCCAGTACTTC. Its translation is CSAGGTDGETQYF.

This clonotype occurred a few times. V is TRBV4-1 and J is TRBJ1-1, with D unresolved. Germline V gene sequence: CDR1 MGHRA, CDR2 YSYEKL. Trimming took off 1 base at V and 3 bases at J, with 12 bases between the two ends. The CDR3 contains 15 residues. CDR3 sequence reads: CASSQVGHRDTEAFF. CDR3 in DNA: TGCGCCAGCAGCCAAGTGGGCCATAGGGACACTGAAGCTTTCTTT.

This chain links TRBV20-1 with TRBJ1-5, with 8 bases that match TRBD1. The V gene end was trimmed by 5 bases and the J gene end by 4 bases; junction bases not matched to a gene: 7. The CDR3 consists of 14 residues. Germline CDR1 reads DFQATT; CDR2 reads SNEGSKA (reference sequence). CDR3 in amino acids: CSAPQGARNQPQHF. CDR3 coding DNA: TGCAGTGCTCCGCAGGGGGCGCGTAATCAGCCCCAGCATTTT.

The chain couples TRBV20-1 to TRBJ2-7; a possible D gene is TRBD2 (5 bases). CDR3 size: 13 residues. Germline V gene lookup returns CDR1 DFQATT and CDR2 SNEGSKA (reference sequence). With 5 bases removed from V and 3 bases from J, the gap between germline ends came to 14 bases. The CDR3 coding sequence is TGCAGTGCTGAAGGAACGGCGGGCTACGAGCAGTACTTC. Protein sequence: CSAEGTAGYEQYF.

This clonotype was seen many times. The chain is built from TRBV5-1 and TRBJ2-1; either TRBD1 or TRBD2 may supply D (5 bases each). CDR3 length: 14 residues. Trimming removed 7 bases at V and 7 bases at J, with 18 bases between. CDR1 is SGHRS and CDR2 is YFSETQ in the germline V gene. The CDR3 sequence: CASGLWGRGNEQFF. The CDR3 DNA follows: TGCGCCAGCGGGCTCTGGGGGAGAGGTAATGAGCAGTTCTTC.

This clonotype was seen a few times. The CDR3 is CATRILSGEQYF. CDR3 in DNA: TGTGCCACCCGAATTTTGAGCGGGGAGCAGTACTTC. V usage is TRBV28 and J usage is TRBJ2-7; D might be TRBD2 (6 bases). This CDR3 region has 12 residues. V lost 10 bases and J 7 bases, leaving 17 bases between the germline ends. Germline V gives CDR1 MDHEN, CDR2 SYDVKM.

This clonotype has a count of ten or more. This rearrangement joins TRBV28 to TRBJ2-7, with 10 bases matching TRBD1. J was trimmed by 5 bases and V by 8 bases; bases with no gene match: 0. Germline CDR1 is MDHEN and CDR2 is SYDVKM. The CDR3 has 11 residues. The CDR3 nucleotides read TGTGCCAGCGGGACAGGGGACGAGCAGTACTTC. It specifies CASGTGDEQYF. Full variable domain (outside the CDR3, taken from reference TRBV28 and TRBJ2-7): DVKVTQSSRYLVKRTGEKVFLECVQDMDHENMFWYRQDPGLGLRLIYFSYDVKMKEKGDIPEGYSVSREKKERFSLILESASTNQTSMYLCASGTGDEQYFGPGTRLTVT.

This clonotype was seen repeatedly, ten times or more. The CDR3 protein is CASSFMSSYEQYF. For the CDR3, the DNA is TGTGCCAGCAGTTTTATGAGTTCCTACGAGCAGTACTTC. The chain recombines TRBV28 with TRBJ2-7; D not resolved. Trimming pared 3 bases from V and 1 base from J, leaving 7 bases between. The CDR3 sequence is 13 residues long. Per the germline V gene, CDR1 is MDHEN and CDR2 is SYDVKM.

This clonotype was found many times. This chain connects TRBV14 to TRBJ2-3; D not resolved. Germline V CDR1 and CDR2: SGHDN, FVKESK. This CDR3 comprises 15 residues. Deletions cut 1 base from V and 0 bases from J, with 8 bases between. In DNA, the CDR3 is TGTGCCAGCAGCCAAGCCCTAGGAAGCACAGATACGCAGTATTTT. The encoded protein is CASSQALGSTDTQYF.

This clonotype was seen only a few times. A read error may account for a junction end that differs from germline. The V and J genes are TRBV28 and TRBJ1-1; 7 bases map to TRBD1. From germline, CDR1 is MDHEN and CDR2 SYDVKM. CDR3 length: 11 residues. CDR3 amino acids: CASSLRDRADF. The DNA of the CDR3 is TGTGCCAGCAGTTTACGAGACAGGGCGGACTTT.

CDR3 nucleotide sequence: TGTGCCAGCAGCGGGGGCGCTAGCGGGAGTTACGAGCAGTACTTC. Residues: CASSGGASGSYEQYF. The chain is built from TRBV7-6 and TRBJ2-7, with 10 bases that match TRBD2. The CDR3 is made up of 15 amino acids. Germline CDR1 and CDR2: SGHVS and FNYEAQ. J gave up 4 bases and V 5 bases, and 8 bases lay outside the gene matches.

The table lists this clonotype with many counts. The CDR3 region is CAISGTSNTGELFF. The CDR3 nucleotides read TGTGCCATCTCCGGGACATCGAACACCGGGGAGCTGTTTTTT. The rearrangement joins TRBV7-9 to TRBJ2-2, with D perhaps matching TRBD1 (6 bases). The CDR3 extends over 14 amino acids. V lost 10 bases, J lost 0 bases, and 12 bases lay in between. Germline V gene lookup returns CDR1 SEHNR and CDR2 FQNEAQ (reference sequence).